The 30 T cell receptor beta chains listed next were all sequenced from one sample in a study of tissue T cells after allogeneic stem cell transplantation. Some clones are missing from TCRdb's copy, which holds only in-frame ones; the method was immunoSEQ multiplex PCR. There are 45,000 to 50,000 clones in the sample; roughly 75% occur only once, and approximately 0.72% lies in the top ten. The sequencing sample was made of sorted cells pooled from one or two spleens. The receptors were gathered from a pool of C57BL/6 mice in good health.

Concerning this clone: Gene and germline names: mouse. The read terminates 1 residue before the CDR3 end, so the remaining end is supplied by the germline J gene. Other DNA sequences in this sample translate to the same CDR3. This sequence joins TRBV13-3 and TRBJ2-3; 11 bases agree with TRBD2. This CDR3 has 16 residues. Germline values: CDR1 NNHDY, CDR2 SYVADS. V gave up 2 bases and J gave up 0 bases; unmatched junction bases: 2. The CDR3 sequence: CASSDRTGGSAETLYF. Partial CDR3 DNA: TGTGCCAGCAGTGACAGGACTGGGGGGAGTGCAGAAACGCTGTAT.

Regarding this clone: The gene names here belong to mouse. The read gets to within 1 residue of the CDR3 end, and the germline J gene fills in the rest. The V gene is TRBV20, the J gene TRBJ1-3, with no clear D. Germline CDR1 GFQATS, CDR2 STVNSAI. This CDR3 is built from 13 residues. V dropped 4 bases and J dropped 0 bases, with 7 bases sitting between them. This CDR3 is CGAIINSGNTLYF. The part of the CDR3 DNA that was read is TGTGGTGCTATCATAAATTCTGGAAATACGCTCTAT.

About this clone itself: Gene and germline names: mouse. The read terminates 1 residue before the CDR3 end, so the remaining end is supplied by the germline J gene. The chain employs TRBV12-1 and TRBJ2-1; TRBD1 matches at 9 bases. Germline trimming cut 0 bases from V and 7 bases from J; bases unmatched to any gene: 6. The CDR3 covers 15 residues. Germline V gives CDR1 SGHSN, CDR2 HYEKVE. Partial CDR3 DNA: TGTGCCAGCTCTCTCGTGGGGACAGGGATGGCTGAGCAGTTC. Protein sequence: CASSLVGTGMAEQF. The CDR3, in full, reads CASSLVGTGMAEQFF. Looking up the rest from reference TRBV12-1 and TRBJ2-1 gives the full variable domain: DSGVVQSPRHIIKEKGGRSVLTCIPISGHSNVVWYQQTLGKELKFLIQHYEKVERDKGFLPSRFSVQQFDDYHSEMNMSALELEDSAMYFCASSLVGTGMAEQFFGPGTRLTVL.

With regard to this clone: The listed genes are named as in mouse. The read terminates 1 residue ahead of where the CDR3 ends, so the germline J gene completes it. This sequence joins TRBV20 and TRBJ2-2, with unresolved D. CDR1 is GFQATS and CDR2 is STVNSAI in the germline V gene. V was cut by 0 bases and J by 0 bases, with 5 bases left in between. CDR3 size: 14 residues. CDR3 sequence: CGARDIANTGQLYF. Partial CDR3 DNA: TGTGGTGCTAGGGACATTGCAAACACCGGGCAGCTCTAC. Filled out from reference TRBV20 and TRBJ2-2, the complete variable domain reads GALVYQYPRRTICKSGTSMRMECQAVGFQATSVAWYRQSPQKTFELIALSTVNSAIKYEQNFTQEKFPISHPNLSFSSMTVLNAYLEDRGLYLCGARDIANTGQLYFGEGSKLTVL.

Points on this clone: Gene labels here are mouse ones. The read terminates 1 residue ahead of where the CDR3 ends, so the germline J gene completes it. The chain has TRBV19 and TRBJ2-4, with no clear D. Germline V gives CDR1 FNHDT, CDR2 SITEND (reference sequence). V lost 0 bases and J lost 3, with 2 bases in between. The CDR3 is 12 amino acids. The CDR3 DNA, read in part, is TGTGCCAGCAGTATAGGGCAAAACACCTTGTAC. Its protein product is CASSIGQNTLY. The whole CDR3 sequence reads CASSIGQNTLYF.

As regards this clone: Here the gene names and germline are mouse. From the germline J gene comes the end of the CDR3, since the read stops 1 residue before it. The chain carries TRBV1 and TRBJ1-6; D is unclear. TRBJ1-6 is placed among ORFs of uncertain function. CDR3 length equals 16 residues. Germline V lookup: CDR1 NSQYPW, CDR2 LRSPGD (reference sequence). Trimming pared 0 bases from V and 0 bases from J, leaving 6 bases between. The DNA read from the CDR3 is TGCACCTGCAGTGCAGATGACCTTTCCTATAATTCGCCCCTCTAC. The encoded protein is CTCSADDLSYNSPLY. The entire CDR3 is CTCSADDLSYNSPLYF.

A note on this clone: Genes and germline come from the mouse. The CDR3 extends 1 residue past the end of the read, so its final part is completed from the germline J gene. The gene calls are TRBV12-2 and TRBJ1-5; 10 positions agree with TRBD1. CDR3 length: 16 amino acids. The V gene end was trimmed by 0 bases and the J gene end by 0 bases; junction bases not matched to a gene: 1. From germline, CDR1 is SGHLS and CDR2 HYDKME. The CDR3 loop is CASSLGQGGNNQAPLF. CDR3 DNA, as far as it was read: TGTGCCAGCTCTCTCGGACAGGGGGGTAACAACCAGGCTCCGCTT.

Remarks on this clone: Mouse gene names apply. The read ends 1 residue before the CDR3 terminus; that terminus is restored from the germline J gene. This same CDR3 is encoded by further DNA sequences in the sample. The V call is TRBV31, the J call TRBJ2-5; D perhaps matches TRBD2 (6 bases). Trimming cost V 1 base and J 1 base, with 6 bases left between them. Germline V gene lookup returns CDR1 GKSSPN and CDR2 SITVG. CDR3 length: 13 amino acids. The chain's CDR3 is CAWSRGDQDTQYF. CDR3 bases read: TGTGCCTGGAGTCGGGGGGACCAAGACACCCAGTAC.

With regard to this clone: Any gene name here is a mouse gene name. Read coverage stops 1 residue before the CDR3 terminus; the germline J gene supplies the remainder. V usage is TRBV14 and J usage is TRBJ1-4; 8 bases fit TRBD1. V was pared by 6 bases and J by 4 bases, with 5 bases of the junction left unmatched. The germline V gene encodes CDR1 SGHDT and CDR2 FRDEAV. CDR3 length: 14 amino acids. The DNA read from the CDR3 is TGTGCCAGCAACAGGGGGTTGGACAACGAAAGATTATTT. Translation: CASNRGLDNERLF. The complete CDR3 protein is CASNRGLDNERLFF.

Turning to this clone: Gene names and germline refer to mouse. Coverage ceases 1 residue before the CDR3 finishes, and the germline J gene fills in the end. The genes are TRBV12-2 and TRBJ1-1; 7 bases map to TRBD1. This CDR3 is 15 amino acids long. Germline V gene sequence: CDR1 SGHLS, CDR2 HYDKME. Losses at the gene ends were 0 bases for V and 0 bases for J; bases not matched to a gene: 3. The covered CDR3 bases are TGTGCCAGCTCTCTCGAAGGGGGCGCAAACACAGAAGTCTTC. Protein sequence: CASSLEGGANTEVF. The whole CDR3 sequence is CASSLEGGANTEVFF.

Concerning this clone: Mouse names are used for the genes. The read finishes 1 residue shy of the CDR3 end, and the germline J gene is used to complete it. The chain is built from TRBV16 and TRBJ1-1; D is undetermined. Trimming pared 5 bases from V and 0 bases from J, leaving 7 bases between. Germline V lookup: CDR1 SGHSA, CDR2 FRNQAP. The CDR3 is 13 residues long. CDR3: CASSATTNTEVFF. The covered CDR3 bases are TGTGCAAGCAGCGCCACAACAAACACAGAAGTCTTC.

A remark on this clone: All gene names here are mouse names. With the read ending 1 residue before the CDR3 end, the germline J gene is used to fill in that end. The rearrangement links TRBV31 to TRBJ1-2, with D perhaps TRBD1 (6 bases). The CDR3 spans 14 residues. Germline CDR1 is GKSSPN and CDR2 is SITVG. V lost 3 bases and J lost 3, with 14 bases in between. CDR3 sequence reads: CAWSQGRGDSDYTF. The CDR3 bases that were read are TGTGCCTGGAGCCAGGGGAGGGGGGACTCCGACTACACC.

Comment on this clone: Gene names are the mouse ones. The sequence runs out 1 residue before the end of the CDR3; the remainder is reconstructed from the germline J gene. V is TRBV13-3 and J is TRBJ2-4, with TRBD2 identical over 10 bases. Trimming at V came to 0 bases and at J to 2 bases, leaving 6 bases not matched to a gene. Per the germline V gene, CDR1 is NNHDY and CDR2 is SYVADS. This CDR3 contains 17 residues. Here the CDR3 reads CASSDGGWGGAQNTLYF. The part of the CDR3 DNA that was read is TGTGCCAGCAGTGATGGGGGCTGGGGGGGCGCTCAAAACACCTTGTAC.

A word on this clone: Genes here carry mouse names. The sequenced fragment ends 1 residue before the CDR3 boundary, so the rest is inferred from the germline J gene. The V call is TRBV19, the J call TRBJ1-6; D is possibly TRBD1 (5 bases). TRBJ1-6 is given ORF status, its function remaining uncertain. The germline gives CDR1 FNHDT, CDR2 SITEND (reference sequence). The germline V and J ends were trimmed by 4 bases and 4 bases, with 9 bases remaining between them. This CDR3 is built from 14 residues. The CDR3 bases that were read are TGTGCCAGCAGTCCGACAGAATATAATTCGCCCCTCTAC. It codes for CASSPTEYNSPLY. The full CDR3 protein reads CASSPTEYNSPLYF.

On this clone: Each gene name is a mouse one. With the read ending 1 residue before the CDR3 end, the germline J gene is used to fill in that end. The chain combines TRBV15 with TRBJ2-7; 10 bases align to TRBD2. This CDR3 is 13 amino acids long. Germline CDR1 and CDR2: SGHND and FRSKSL. The V segment lost 3 bases and the J segment 6 bases; nucleotides outside the gene matches: 2. The DNA read from the CDR3 is TGTGCCAGCAGTTTGGGACTGGGGAGTGAACAGTAC. This translates into CASSLGLGSEQY. The complete CDR3 sequence is CASSLGLGSEQYF.

Concerning this clone: Mouse germline and gene names are used. The sequence runs out 1 residue before the end of the CDR3; the remainder is reconstructed from the germline J gene. The V call is TRBV5, the J call TRBJ2-1; the match to TRBD2 covers 8 bases. This CDR3 spans 15 amino acids. The V segment lost 1 base and the J segment 3 bases; nucleotides outside the gene matches: 2. CDR1 and CDR2 (germline): LGHNA, YNLKQL (reference sequence). CDR3 DNA, as far as it was read: TGTGCCAGCAGCCAAGGGACTGGGCTCTATGCTGAGCAGTTC. Residues: CASSQGTGLYAEQF. The full CDR3 protein reads CASSQGTGLYAEQFF.

This clone was seen just once. Mouse gene names and germline throughout. The read ends 1 residue early relative to the CDR3; the germline J gene fills the gap. This chain joins TRBV13-1 and TRBJ2-5; 9 bases are shared with TRBD2. Trimming took 6 bases from V and 0 from J; bases not matched to a gene: 8. Germline CDR1 is NSHNY and CDR2 is SYGAGN. The length of the CDR3 is 16 residues. The part of the CDR3 DNA that was read is TGTGCCAGCAAGCCGGGACTGGGCTTTAACCAAGACACCCAGTAC. It specifies CASKPGLGFNQDTQY. The CDR3 as a whole reads CASKPGLGFNQDTQYF.

With respect to this clone: The listed genes are named as in mouse. The read terminates 1 residue before the CDR3 end, so the remaining end is supplied by the germline J gene. The chain combines TRBV19 with TRBJ1-5, with 9 bases matching TRBD1. There are 15 residues in the CDR3. V gave up 5 bases and J gave up 0 bases; unmatched junction bases: 3. CDR1 is FNHDT and CDR2 is SITEND in the germline V gene (reference sequence). Incomplete CDR3 DNA: TGTGCCAGCAGCCGGACAGGGGATAACAACCAGGCTCCGCTT. Protein: CASSRTGDNNQAPL. The whole CDR3 protein is CASSRTGDNNQAPLF.

Comment on this clone: Mouse gene names and germline throughout. The CDR3 is cut off 1 residue early in the read; its end comes from the germline J gene. The V and J genes are TRBV31 and TRBJ2-1; 11 positions agree with TRBD2. The CDR3 loop spans 15 amino acids. Looked up from germline, CDR1 is GKSSPN and CDR2 is SITVG. With V trimmed by 0 bases and J by 6 bases, 4 bases remained unmatched. The covered CDR3 bases are TGTGCCTGGAGTCTTCCGGGACTGGGGGTTGCTGAGCAGTTC. Encoded protein: CAWSLPGLGVAEQF. The whole CDR3 region reads CAWSLPGLGVAEQFF.

This clone was recorded only once. The listed genes are named as in mouse. The read gets to within 1 residue of the CDR3 end, and the germline J gene fills in the rest. The chain joins TRBV2 to TRBJ2-3, with D maybe TRBD1 (6 bases). Germline CDR1 and CDR2: LGHNA and YSYQKL. V was clipped by 0 bases and J by 0 bases, with 13 bases between them. The CDR3 has 17 residues. CDR3 in amino acids: CASSQEPAGVSAETLYF. Incomplete CDR3 DNA: TGTGCCAGCAGCCAAGAGCCGGCAGGGGTTAGTGCAGAAACGCTGTAT.

As for this clone: These gene names are mouse names. The read halts 1 residue ahead of the CDR3 end, with the missing end drawn from the germline J gene. The chain has TRBV15 and TRBJ1-1; D is perhaps TRBD1 (6 bases). V lost 2 bases and J 0 bases, leaving 7 bases between the germline ends. Germline V gene data show CDR1 as SGHND and CDR2 as FRSKSL. This CDR3 has 14 amino acids. CDR3 DNA, as far as it was read: TGTGCCAGCAGTTTAAGGGGGGCAAACACAGAAGTCTTC. Residues: CASSLRGANTEVF. The entire CDR3 protein reads CASSLRGANTEVFF.

For this clone: The genes and germline here are from mouse. The read gets to within 1 residue of the CDR3 end, and the germline J gene fills in the rest. The rearrangement joins TRBV13-1 to TRBJ2-1, with D hard to call. This CDR3 comprises 14 residues. Germline CDR1 and CDR2: NSHNY and SYGAGN. Trimming pared 1 base from V and 0 bases from J, leaving 5 bases between. The chain's CDR3 is CASSDTDNYAEQFF. CDR3 DNA (partial): TGTGCCAGCAGTGATACAGATAACTATGCTGAGCAGTTC.

About this clone itself: These gene names are mouse names. With the read ending 1 residue before the CDR3 end, the germline J gene is used to fill in that end. This chain uses TRBV4 with TRBJ2-1; a weak D match, TRBD1 (5 bases). CDR1 is LGHDT, CDR2 YNNKQL, per germline (reference sequence). V lost 4 bases and J lost 3, with 7 bases in between. The CDR3 is 13 amino acids. CDR3 DNA (partial): TGTGCCAGCAGCTTGGACATCTATGCTGAGCAGTTC. Protein product: CASSLDIYAEQF. The whole CDR3 sequence reads CASSLDIYAEQFF.

Comment on this clone: Germline and genes here are mouse. The read gets to within 1 residue of the CDR3 end, and the germline J gene fills in the rest. The chain links TRBV31 to TRBJ1-2, with 7 nucleotides matching TRBD1. Germline lookup yields CDR1 GKSSPN and CDR2 SITVG. The CDR3 runs 15 residues. V shed 1 base and J 0 bases; nucleotides not matched to a gene: 5. CDR3 region: CAWSRPGQANSDYTF. Partial CDR3 DNA: TGTGCCTGGAGTCGCCCCGGACAGGCAAACTCCGACTACACC.

Concerning this clone: The gene names given are mouse names. Sequencing ends 1 residue short of the CDR3 end; the germline J gene provides the rest. V gene TRBV13-2 combines with J gene TRBJ1-1; no firm D call. The CDR3 consists of 10 residues. Trimming took 3 bases from V and 5 from J, leaving 2 bases between them. The germline CDR1 and CDR2 sequences are NNHNN and SYGAGS (reference sequence). The sequenced CDR3 bases are TGTGCCAGCGGTGGGACAGAAGTCTTC. It encodes CASGGTEVF. The full CDR3 reads CASGGTEVFF.

On this clone itself: Each gene name is a mouse one. Coverage ceases 1 residue before the CDR3 finishes, and the germline J gene fills in the end. V and J are TRBV30 and TRBJ2-1, with 8 bases matching TRBD1. V was clipped by 3 bases and J by 1 base; unmatched bases: 2. Germline lookup yields CDR1 SQVVS and CDR2 ANEGSEA. The CDR3 totals 14 residues. The CDR3 DNA, read in part, is TGTAGTTCTAGGGACAGGGAGAACTATGCTGAGCAGTTC. Residues: CSSRDRENYAEQF. The entire CDR3 sequence reads CSSRDRENYAEQFF.

Regarding this clone: The gene symbols are mouse symbols. The read gets to within 1 residue of the CDR3 end, and the germline J gene fills in the rest. This rearrangement joins TRBV13-2 to TRBJ2-5; D unresolved. This CDR3 is 10 amino acids long. V was pared by 4 bases and J by 4 bases, with 1 base between. The V gene's germline CDR1 is NNHNN and CDR2 SYGAGS (reference sequence). The CDR3 bases that were read are TGTGCCAGCGGTAAAGACACCCAGTAC. Translation gives CASGKDTQY. The whole CDR3 sequence is CASGKDTQYF.

About this clone itself: Gene labels here are mouse ones. The read is 1 residue too short to cover the CDR3 end, so that end is filled in from the germline J gene. The chain combines TRBV13-2 with TRBJ2-3; TRBD1 is a possible D gene (6 bases). Deletions cut 3 bases from V and 0 bases from J, with 14 bases between. Germline V gene data show CDR1 as NNHNN and CDR2 as SYGAGS (reference sequence). The CDR3 contains 16 residues. The covered CDR3 bases are TGTGCCAGCGGTGGCTTCCGGGACAATAGTGCAGAAACGCTGTAT. Its protein product is CASGGFRDNSAETLY. The full CDR3 protein reads CASGGFRDNSAETLYF.

To note about this clone: Mouse gene names apply. From the germline J gene comes the end of the CDR3, since the read stops 1 residue before it. This chain connects TRBV31 to TRBJ1-2; 8 bases agree with TRBD1. Per germline, CDR1 GKSSPN and CDR2 SITVG. There are 14 residues in the CDR3. The V segment lost 0 bases and the J segment 4 bases; nucleotides outside the gene matches: 4. The CDR3 is CAWSLPGGSSDYTF. CDR3 bases read: TGTGCCTGGAGTCTACCAGGGGGCAGCTCCGACTACACC.

A note on this clone: The genes and germline here are from mouse. The DNA ends 1 residue before the CDR3 does, and the rest of the CDR3 is filled in from the germline J gene. The rearrangement joins TRBV13-2 to TRBJ2-5, with 11 positions matching TRBD2. The CDR3 runs 17 residues. After removal of 5 bases from V and 0 bases from J, the junction contained 8 bases not matched to a gene. CDR1 is NNHNN and CDR2 is SYGAGS in the germline V gene (reference sequence). CDR3 sequence reads: CASGAPGLGVNQDTQYF. Incomplete CDR3 DNA: TGTGCCAGCGGGGCCCCGGGACTGGGGGTTAACCAAGACACCCAGTAC.